This note documents a single T cell receptor (beta chain) sequence. The entry originates in a study of early T cells in non-severe SARS-CoV-2 infection. Trimming at V came to 0 bases and at J to 2 bases, leaving 1 base not matched to a gene. Germline V CDR1 and CDR2: SGHTA, FQGNSA. There are 16 residues in the CDR3. MiXCR was run by TCRdb on the 5' RACE reads, yielding one entry per CDR3 protein. The table includes fewer than 90,000 distinct CDR3 sequences, roughly 13% detected once. The rearrangement joins TRBV7-2 to TRBJ2-1, with 10 bases identical to TRBD2. The TCR comes from an adult who was a healthcare worker with PCR-confirmed SARS-CoV-2 infection or an uninfected control (not recorded which). Sequencing was done on a sample of whole blood. In DNA form, the CDR3 reads TGTGCCAGCAGCTTAGCGAGCGGGGGGGCCTACAATGAGCAGTTCTTC. Protein sequence: CASSLASGGAYNEQFF.